The 2 T cell receptor beta chains listed next were all sequenced from one sample in a study of blood T cell repertoires in COVID-19. Clones were read by immunoSEQ multiplex PCR, and TCRdb kept only the in-frame ones, dropping some. The sample contains a few hundred thousand clones, roughly nine tenths of which appear only once. Sequencing was performed on PBMCs or T cells enriched from blood (not recorded which). The source of these receptors is a woman aged 55-75 years who had recovered from COVID-19.

V and J are TRBV7-9 and TRBJ1-2, with D perhaps matching TRBD1 (6 bases). Trimming removed 1 base at V and 6 bases at J, with 15 bases between. Germline-derived CDR1 and CDR2 are SEHNR and FQNEAQ (reference sequence). This CDR3 comprises 15 residues. CDR3 sequence: CASSLDRMGAHGYTF. DNA of the CDR3: TGTGCCAGCAGCTTAGATCGAATGGGGGCTCATGGCTACACCTTC.

The V gene is TRBV27, the J gene TRBJ1-5; D possibly corresponds to TRBD1 (6 bases). Trimming stripped 7 bases from V and 3 bases from J, with 13 bases between. The germline V gene has CDR1 MNHEY and CDR2 SMNVEV (reference sequence). The CDR3 consists of 14 residues. CDR3 region: CASKDSGYNQPQHF. The CDR3 DNA sequence: TGTGCCAGCAAGGACAGTGGATACAATCAGCCCCAGCATTTT.